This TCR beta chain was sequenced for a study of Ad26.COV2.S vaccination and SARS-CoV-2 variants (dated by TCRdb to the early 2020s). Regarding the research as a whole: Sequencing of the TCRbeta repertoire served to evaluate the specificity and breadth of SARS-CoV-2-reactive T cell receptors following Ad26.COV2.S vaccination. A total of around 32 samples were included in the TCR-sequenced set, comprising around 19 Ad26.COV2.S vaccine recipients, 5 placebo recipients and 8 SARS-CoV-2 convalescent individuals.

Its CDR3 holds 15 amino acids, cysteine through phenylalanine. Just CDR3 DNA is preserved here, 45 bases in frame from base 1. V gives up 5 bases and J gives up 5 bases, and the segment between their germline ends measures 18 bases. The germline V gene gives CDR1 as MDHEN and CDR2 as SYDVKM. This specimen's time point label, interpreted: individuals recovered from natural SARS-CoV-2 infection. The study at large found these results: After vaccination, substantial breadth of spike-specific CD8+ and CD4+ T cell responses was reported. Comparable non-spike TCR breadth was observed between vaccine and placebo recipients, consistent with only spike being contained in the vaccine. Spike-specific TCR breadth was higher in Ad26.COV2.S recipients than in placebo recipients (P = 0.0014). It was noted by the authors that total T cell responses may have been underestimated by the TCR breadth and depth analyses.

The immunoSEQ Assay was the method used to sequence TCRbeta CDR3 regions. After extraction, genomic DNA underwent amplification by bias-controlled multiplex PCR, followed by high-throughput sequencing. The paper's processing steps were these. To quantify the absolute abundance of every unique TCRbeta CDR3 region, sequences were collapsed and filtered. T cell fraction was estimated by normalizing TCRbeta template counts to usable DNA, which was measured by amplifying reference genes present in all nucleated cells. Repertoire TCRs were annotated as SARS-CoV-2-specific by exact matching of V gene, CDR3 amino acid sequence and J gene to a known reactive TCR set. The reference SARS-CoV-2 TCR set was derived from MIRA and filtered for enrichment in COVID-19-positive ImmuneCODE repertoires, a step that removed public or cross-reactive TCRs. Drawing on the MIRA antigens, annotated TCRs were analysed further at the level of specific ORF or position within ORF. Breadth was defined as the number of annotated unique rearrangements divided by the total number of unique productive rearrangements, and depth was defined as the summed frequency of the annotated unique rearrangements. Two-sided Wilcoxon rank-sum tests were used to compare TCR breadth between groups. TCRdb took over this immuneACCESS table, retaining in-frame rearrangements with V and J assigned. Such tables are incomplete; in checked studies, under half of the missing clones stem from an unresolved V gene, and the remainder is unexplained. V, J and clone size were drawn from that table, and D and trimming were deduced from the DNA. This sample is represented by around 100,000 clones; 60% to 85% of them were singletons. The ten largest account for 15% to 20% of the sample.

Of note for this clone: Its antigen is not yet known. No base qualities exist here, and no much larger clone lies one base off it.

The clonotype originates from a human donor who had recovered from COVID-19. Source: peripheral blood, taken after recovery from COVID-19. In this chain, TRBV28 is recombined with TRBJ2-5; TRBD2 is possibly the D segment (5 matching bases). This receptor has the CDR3 CASSNPSPGGETQYF. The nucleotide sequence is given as TGTGCCAGCAGTAACCCCTCACCCGGAGGCGAGACCCAGTACTTC.